The clone carrying this TCR beta chain has a count of ten or more. The antigen remains undetermined. Trimming stripped 3 bases from V and 0 bases from J, with 6 bases between. The CDR3 contains 13 residues. Constant-region reverse primers amplified full-length variable regions, followed by semi-nested Nested Universal Primer A PCR. TCRdb re-called the 5' RACE reads through MiXCR, storing one row per CDR3 protein. The table lists tens of thousands of distinct CDR3 sequences, roughly 24% of them singletons. Study-level results: The TCR gene usage of tumor memory CD4+ T cells clustered together with blood and lymph node memory CD4+ cells and with lymph node naive CD4+ cells. Whole repertoires were not studied in the larger cohort, only one V-J beta rearrangement. Tumor Tregs overlapped most with tumor, then blood, naive CD4+ cells.

The V call is TRBV12-3 or TRBV12-4, the J call TRBJ2-7; D unresolved. This clonotype was sampled from a female donor with breast cancer. The sequencing sample was made of naive CD4+ T cells sorted from a lymph node. Subset noted: naive CD4+ T cells, CD4+CD45RA+CD25-. The CDR3 loop is CASSLSVSYEQYF. Written as DNA, the CDR3 is TGTGCCAGCAGTTTGTCAGTCTCCTACGAGCAGTACTTC.